This T cell receptor beta chain was recovered during a study of vaccination and CD4 T cells after COVID-19. Turning to the study itself: The cells in question were stimulated using overlapping spike peptides derived from SARS-CoV-2, HCoV-NL63, HCoV-OC43 and HCoV-229E.

Study observations and caveats: Researchers report that 304 of 307 vaccine-specific clones in convalescent patients proved spike mono-reactive.

Sequencing of DNA taken from cultured CD4+ T cells relied on the Oncomine TCR Beta short-read assay. The authors extracted genomic DNA from cultured CD4+ T cells. MiXCR, run by TCRdb on the PCR reads, gives a single entry per CDR3 protein. The data show tens of thousands of distinct CDR3 sequences, approximately 65% seen once. Comment on this clonotype: Its antigen is unknown.

Treatment of the sample: approximately 10-day PBMC culture with coronavirus spike peptide pools or control peptides (ViraFEST assay). Peptide pools at approximately 10 ug/ml stimulated under 2.5 million PBMCs per well with 9 to 10 IU/ml IL-2. Germline V gives CDR1 MNHNS, CDR2 SASEGT. The V gene end was trimmed by 5 bases and the J gene end by 7 bases; junction bases not matched to a gene: 10. CDR3 length: 15 amino acids. This clonotype was sampled from a human donor who received a COVID-19 vaccine. Source: CD4+ T cells from blood, cultured in vitro, taken before SARS-CoV-2 vaccination. The chain uses TRBV6-1 and TRBJ1-5; 8 bases match TRBD1. The CDR3 coding sequence is TGTGCCAGCAGTCTTGCAGACAGGGGAGGCCAGCCCCAGCATTTT. Translation: CASSLADRGGQPQHF.